The 23 T cell receptor beta chains below were found in one sample sequenced in a study of blood T cell repertoires in COVID-19. Produced via immunoSEQ multiplex PCR; TCRdb's table is partial and in-frame only. The sample comprises 500,000 to 600,000 clones, around nine tenths of which are singletons, and under 8.5% rests with the top ten. The sample consisted of peripheral blood. The receptors shown here come from a woman aged 50 to 60 with COVID-19, enrolled during active disease.

Written as DNA, the CDR3 is TGTGCCACTACCTGGACTAGCGGGACCACAGATACGCAGTATTTT. It codes for CATTWTSGTTDTQYF. V and J are TRBV2 and TRBJ2-3; 12 bases fit TRBD2. Trimming removed 10 bases from V and 2 bases from J; junction bases left unmatched: 7. This CDR3 has 15 amino acids. Germline V gene sequence: CDR1 SNHLY, CDR2 FYNNEI.

This CDR3 reads CATSALRGSGGTDTQYF. DNA for the CDR3: TGTGCCACCAGCGCCCTGAGGGGTAGCGGGGGCACAGATACGCAGTATTTT. J is TRBJ2-3 and V is TRBV15, with 8 nucleotides matching TRBD2. The CDR3 sequence is 17 residues long. Germline V CDR1 and CDR2: LNHNV, YYDKDF (reference sequence). V dropped 5 bases and J dropped 1; count of bases not matched to a gene: 11.

The V gene is TRBV19, the J gene TRBJ2-7, with 9 positions matching TRBD1. V lost 5 bases to trimming and J lost 7 bases; unmatched junction nucleotides: 9. From germline, CDR1 is LNHDA and CDR2 SQIVND (reference sequence). The CDR3 runs to 14 residues. The chain's CDR3 is CASSPTGGLGEQYF. The CDR3 DNA reads TGTGCCAGTAGTCCCACAGGGGGCCTGGGTGAGCAGTACTTC. Together with reference TRBV19 and TRBJ2-7, the CDR3 gives the full variable domain: DGGITQSPKYLFRKEGQNVTLSCEQNLNHDAMYWYRQDPGQGLRLIYYSQIVNDFQKGDIAEGYSVSREKKESFPLTVTSAQKNPTAFYLCASSPTGGLGEQYFGPGTRLTVT.

The rearrangement joins TRBV7-2 to TRBJ2-7, with 12 bases lining up with TRBD2. Trimming removed 5 bases from V and 1 base from J; junction bases left unmatched: 12. This CDR3 region has 18 residues. Germline CDR1 is SGHTA and CDR2 is FQGNSA. The CDR3 nucleotides are TGTGCCAGCAGCACTCAACTAGCGGGGGGTCGTCGGTCCTACGAGCAGTACTTC. This encodes CASSTQLAGGRRSYEQYF.

This chain uses TRBV18 with TRBJ1-2; D might be TRBD1 (5 bases). This CDR3 contains 14 residues. Germline CDR1 KGHSH, CDR2 LQKENI. Trimming took off 8 bases at V and 4 bases at J, with 17 bases between the two ends. CDR3 sequence reads: CASRDDSEGYGYTF. CDR3 DNA: TGTGCCAGCCGTGACGACAGTGAAGGCTATGGCTACACCTTC.

The chain is built from TRBV27 and TRBJ1-5; 12 bases line up with TRBD1. The CDR3 sequence is 16 residues long. The ends lost 4 bases at V and 7 bases at J; junction bases unmatched: 8. Germline V gives CDR1 MNHEY, CDR2 SMNVEV (reference sequence). The CDR3 loop is CASSSLGQGAWQPQHF. The CDR3 bases are TGTGCCAGCAGTTCCCTGGGACAGGGGGCCTGGCAGCCCCAGCATTTT.

The chain recombines TRBV11-3 with TRBJ2-7; a possible D gene is TRBD2 (5 bases). V was trimmed by 0 bases and J by 3 bases, leaving 12 bases between them. Germline CDR1 is SGHNT and CDR2 is YENEEA. The CDR3 runs 15 residues. The CDR3 is CASSLDSSGYYEQYF. CDR3 nucleotides: TGTGCCAGCAGCTTAGATTCCAGCGGATACTACGAGCAGTACTTC.

The chain links TRBV4-1 to TRBJ2-2, with 7 positions matching TRBD2. CDR3 length equals 18 residues. V lost 0 bases to trimming and J lost 3 bases; unmatched junction nucleotides: 10. Germline CDR1 and CDR2: MGHRA and YSYEKL. CDR3 sequence (DNA): TGCGCCAGCAGCCAAGATCGAGGGCTAGCGGAGTACACCGGGGAGCTGTTTTTT. Translating gives CASSQDRGLAEYTGELFF.

This clone was seen a single time. CDR3 sequence: CASSVGRNTGELFF. The CDR3 DNA sequence: TGTGCCAGTAGTGTAGGGAGAAACACCGGGGAGCTGTTTTTT. The chain employs TRBV19 and TRBJ2-2, with D perhaps matching TRBD2 (5 bases). Germline CDR1 is LNHDA and CDR2 is SQIVND (reference sequence). The CDR3 runs to 14 residues. V lost 5 bases, J lost 2 bases, and 9 bases lay in between.

This clone was seen a handful of times. The chain joins TRBV2 to TRBJ1-1, with D perhaps TRBD1 (6 bases). The CDR3 is 14 residues long. In germline, CDR1 is SNHLY, CDR2 FYNNEI. The V end lost 4 bases, the J end lost 4 bases, and 13 bases lay between the germline ends. CDR3 coding DNA: TGTGCCAGCAGTGCCCCACAGGGTAGCACTGAAGCTTTCTTT. Protein sequence: CASSAPQGSTEAFF.

This sequence joins TRBV6-1 and TRBJ2-7; maybe TRBD1 (6 bases). Germline V CDR1 and CDR2: MNHNS, SASEGT. The CDR3 consists of 13 residues. V was shortened by 6 bases and J by 2 bases, with 11 bases between the two germline ends. The CDR3 DNA follows: TGTGCCAGCAGAAGACAGGATCCCTACGAGCAGTACTTC. The encoded protein is CASRRQDPYEQYF.

The chain combines TRBV4-1 with TRBJ1-5, with TRBD1 matching 7 bases. With 5 bases clipped from V and 5 bases from J, the junction kept 9 bases outside the gene matches. This CDR3 spans 15 amino acids. Germline assignment: CDR1 MGHRA and CDR2 YSYEKL. CDR3 residues: CASSDVRDRDQPQHF. In DNA, the CDR3 is TGCGCCAGCAGCGATGTCCGGGACAGAGATCAGCCCCAGCATTTT.

CDR3 residues: CSVGVFRTGLNTGELFF. The CDR3 DNA sequence: TGCAGCGTTGGCGTATTCCGGACAGGGCTAAACACCGGGGAGCTGTTTTTT. The chain has TRBV29-1 and TRBJ2-2; 8 bases align to TRBD1. V lost 4 bases to trimming and J lost 2 bases; unmatched junction nucleotides: 12. CDR3 length: 17 amino acids. Germline CDR1 and CDR2: SQVTM and ANQGSEA.

V usage is TRBV7-9 and J usage is TRBJ1-2; D gene unclear. Germline values: CDR1 SEHNR, CDR2 FQNEAQ (reference sequence). This CDR3 comprises 12 residues. V lost 4 bases and J 6 bases, leaving 9 bases between the germline ends. The CDR3 nucleotides are TGTGCCAGCAGCTCCCAGGTAGATGGCTACACCTTC. This translates into CASSSQVDGYTF.

The rearrangement uses TRBV6-6 and TRBJ1-5, with D uncertain. Germline CDR1 and CDR2: MNHNY and SVGAGI (reference sequence). The CDR3 has 11 residues. Deletions cut 7 bases from V and 9 bases from J, with 10 bases between. Written as DNA, the CDR3 is TGTGCCAGCATGTCCCGGGGGCCCCAGCATTTT. Translation gives CASMSRGPQHF.

The CDR3 bases are TGCGCCAGCAGCCATTGGGCAGAAGGGAGGACTGAAGCTTTCTTT. This gives the protein CASSHWAEGRTEAFF. This chain uses TRBV4-1 with TRBJ1-1; D gene unclear. There are 15 residues in the CDR3. Germline CDR1 is MGHRA and CDR2 is YSYEKL. V lost 3 bases and J lost 5, with 16 bases in between.

This clone occurred many times. V and J are TRBV12-3 or TRBV12-4 and TRBJ1-2, with D perhaps TRBD1 (6 bases). The CDR3 runs 12 residues. The V and J ends lost 5 bases and 6 bases respectively, with 10 bases between them. The CDR3 coding sequence is TGTGCCAGCAGTCAGGGGTCGGATGGCTACACCTTC. Its protein product is CASSQGSDGYTF.

This chain joins TRBV5-1 and TRBJ2-7, with D possibly being TRBD2 (7 bases). Germline V lookup: CDR1 SGHRS, CDR2 YFSETQ. The CDR3 is made up of 14 amino acids. Trimming pared 5 bases from V and 2 bases from J, leaving 14 bases between. The CDR3 nucleotides read TGCGCCAGCAGGGGGGGGGCGGTTACCTACGAGCAGTACTTC. Translating gives CASRGGAVTYEQYF. Full variable domain (rest looked up from reference TRBV5-1 and TRBJ2-7): KAGVTQTPRYLIKTRGQQVTLSCSPISGHRSVSWYQQTPGQGLQFLFEYFSETQRNKGNFPGRFSGRQFSNSRSEMNVSTLELGDSALYLCASRGGAVTYEQYFGPGTRLTVT.

V gene TRBV6-5 combines with J gene TRBJ2-3, with TRBD1 as a possible D gene (7 bases). CDR3 length: 16 residues. V lost 2 bases and J lost 7, with 19 bases in between. Germline CDR1 reads MNHEY; CDR2 reads SVGAGI. Here the CDR3 DNA reads TGTGCCAGCAGTTACGACCTAGGGCCAGGGGGGAATACGCAGTATTTT. Protein: CASSYDLGPGGNTQYF.

The chain couples TRBV5-1 to TRBJ1-2; no definite D call. The germline V and J ends were trimmed by 4 bases and 6 bases, with 13 bases remaining between them. CDR3 size: 13 residues. Germline CDR1 and CDR2: SGHRS and YFSETQ. The DNA for the CDR3 is TGCGCCAGCAGCCCCGCCGGAGGTCATGGCTACACCTTC. Translating gives CASSPAGGHGYTF.

CDR3 DNA: TGTGCCAGCAGTGAATACAGGGGGCAGTTAGATACGCAGTATTTT. Protein: CASSEYRGQLDTQYF. The chain links TRBV25-1 to TRBJ2-3; 8 nucleotides align to TRBD1. Germline V gene data show CDR1 as MGHDK and CDR2 as SYGVNS. The V segment lost 0 bases and the J segment 5 bases; nucleotides outside the gene matches: 4. The CDR3 sequence is 15 residues long.

The chain carries TRBV30 and TRBJ1-2, with 7 nucleotides matching TRBD1. The junction had 6 bases not matched to a gene; V was cut back by 2 bases and J by 6 bases. CDR3 length equals 13 residues. The germline CDR1 and CDR2 sequences are GTSNPN and SVGIG (reference sequence). Here the CDR3 reads CAWSPNTGDGYTF. CDR3 in DNA: TGTGCCTGGAGTCCAAATACAGGGGATGGCTACACCTTC.

The chain employs TRBV6-6 and TRBJ1-4, with TRBD1 identical over 8 bases. Germline assignment: CDR1 MNHNY and CDR2 SVGAGI (reference sequence). Germline trimming cut 5 bases from V and 2 bases from J; bases unmatched to any gene: 4. The CDR3 is made up of 15 amino acids. The CDR3 bases are TGTGCCAGCAGTCCGAGACAGGGGACTAATGAAAAACTGTTTTTT. It encodes CASSPRQGTNEKLFF.